This T cell receptor (beta chain) was identified during a study of T-cell reconstitution after alpha-beta-depleted transplantation in children. Germline assignment: CDR1 SGHTA and CDR2 FQGTGA. The CDR3 is 13 amino acids. V trimming: 2 bases; J trimming: 11 bases; junction bases outside the gene matches: 7. The library targeted TCRbeta and was prepared with unique molecular identifiers. One entry per CDR3 protein, called by TCRdb with MiXCR from the PCR reads. In the table there are about 500,000 distinct CDR3 sequences, about 31% of which are singletons. This clonotype was counted a single time. The clonotype was recovered from a human donor who donated a stem cell graft to a child with aplastic anemia. The sequences come from PBMCs from the stem cell graft donor, collected from the stem cell graft. The genes are TRBV7-3 and TRBJ2-5, with 8 bases fitting TRBD2. The chain's CDR3 is CASSLGGTRSQYF. DNA for the CDR3: TGTGCCAGCAGCTTAGGCGGGACTAGGTCACAGTACTTC.